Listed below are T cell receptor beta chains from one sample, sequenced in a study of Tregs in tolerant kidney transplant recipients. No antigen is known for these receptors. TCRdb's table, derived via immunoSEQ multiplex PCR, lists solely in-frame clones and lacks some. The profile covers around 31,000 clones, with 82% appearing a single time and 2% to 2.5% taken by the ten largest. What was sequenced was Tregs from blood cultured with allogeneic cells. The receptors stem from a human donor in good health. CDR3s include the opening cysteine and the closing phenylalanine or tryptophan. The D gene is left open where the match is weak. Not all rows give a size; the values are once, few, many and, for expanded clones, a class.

CDR3aa: CASSRTGNYGYTF
CDR3nt: TGTGCCAGCAGCCGGACAGGGAACTATGGCTACACCTTC
d_gene: TRBD1
abundance: -
v_gene: TRBV4-2
j_gene: TRBJ1-2

CDR3aa: CASRLGQGADTQYF
CDR3nt: TGTGCCAGCAGACTAGGACAGGGAGCAGATACGCAGTATTTT
d_gene: TRBD1
abundance: -
v_gene: TRBV5-4
j_gene: TRBJ2-3

CDR3aa: CASSLISGGATDTQYF
CDR3nt: TGTGCCAGCAGTTTGATTAGCGGGGGGGCTACAGATACGCAGTATTTT
d_gene: TRBD2
abundance: few
v_gene: TRBV27
j_gene: TRBJ2-3

CDR3aa: CATDPPSSYEQYF
CDR3nt: TGTGCCACGGACCCCCCCTCGAGTTACGAGCAGTACTTC
d_gene: -
abundance: -
v_gene: TRBV6-5
j_gene: TRBJ2-7

CDR3aa: CASSPGHYEQYF
CDR3nt: TGTGCCAGCAGCCCTGGGCACTACGAGCAGTACTTC
d_gene: -
abundance: -
v_gene: TRBV7-8
j_gene: TRBJ2-7

CDR3aa: CASSLGLTGTAVNSPLHF
CDR3nt: TGTGCCAGCAGCTTAGGACTAACCGGGACAGCGGTTAATTCACCCCTCCACTTT
d_gene: TRBD1
abundance: -
v_gene: TRBV7-9
j_gene: TRBJ1-6

CDR3aa: CASSWGGAYGYTF
CDR3nt: TGTGCCAGCAGCTGGGGAGGAGCCTATGGCTACACCTTC
d_gene: -
abundance: -
v_gene: TRBV5-5
j_gene: TRBJ1-2

CDR3aa: CASSAFPTGAYTGELFF
CDR3nt: TGTGCCAGCAGCGCATTTCCGACAGGGGCGTACACCGGGGAGCTGTTTTTT
d_gene: TRBD1
abundance: medium-sized
v_gene: TRBV9
j_gene: TRBJ2-2

CDR3aa: CASSQRWNTEAFF
CDR3nt: TGTGCCAGCAGCCAACGTTGGAACACTGAAGCTTTCTTT
d_gene: -
abundance: -
v_gene: TRBV5-4
j_gene: TRBJ1-1

CDR3aa: CASRPDEDTDTQYF
CDR3nt: TGTGCCAGCAGACCGGATGAGGACACAGATACGCAGTATTTT
d_gene: -
abundance: -
v_gene: TRBV6-6
j_gene: TRBJ2-3

CDR3aa: CASRPGGPYEQYF
CDR3nt: TGTGCCAGCAGACCCGGGGGGCCCTACGAGCAGTACTTC
d_gene: -
abundance: -
v_gene: TRBV6-5
j_gene: TRBJ2-7

CDR3aa: CASSLPMVSNYGYTF
CDR3nt: TGTGCCAGCAGCCTCCCAATGGTGTCTAACTATGGCTACACCTTC
d_gene: -
abundance: -
v_gene: TRBV6-6
j_gene: TRBJ1-2

CDR3aa: CASSSLSSDTQYF
CDR3nt: TGTGCCAGCAGCTCGCTTTCCTCAGATACGCAGTATTTT
d_gene: -
abundance: few
v_gene: TRBV11-3
j_gene: TRBJ2-3

CDR3aa: CASSLQGGNYGYTF
CDR3nt: TGTGCCAGCAGCCTACAGGGGGGGAACTATGGCTACACCTTC
d_gene: TRBD1
abundance: medium-sized
v_gene: TRBV11-3
j_gene: TRBJ1-2

CDR3aa: CASSSHGAPGGNTIYF
CDR3nt: TGTGCTAGCAGCTCCCATGGGGCCCCTGGAGGAAACACCATATATTTT
d_gene: -
abundance: -
v_gene: TRBV7-7
j_gene: TRBJ1-3

CDR3aa: CASSGLPGEGTNVLTF
CDR3nt: TGTGCCAGCAGTGGCCTTCCCGGGGAGGGGACCAACGTCCTGACTTTC
d_gene: TRBD2
abundance: -
v_gene: TRBV6-1
j_gene: TRBJ2-6

CDR3aa: CASSTSSDYGYTF
CDR3nt: TGTGCCAGCAGTACAAGCAGCGACTATGGCTACACCTTC
d_gene: -
abundance: once
v_gene: TRBV28
j_gene: TRBJ1-2

CDR3aa: CSVVASGIGEQYF
CDR3nt: TGCAGCGTTGTTGCTAGCGGGATCGGGGAGCAGTACTTC
d_gene: TRBD2
abundance: -
v_gene: TRBV29-1
j_gene: TRBJ2-7

CDR3aa: CASSLIAGGPVDTQYF
CDR3nt: TGTGCCAGCAGCCTAATAGCGGGGGGCCCCGTGGATACGCAGTATTTT
d_gene: TRBD2
abundance: few
v_gene: TRBV7-3
j_gene: TRBJ2-3

CDR3aa: CASSAGGLEETQYF
CDR3nt: TGTGCCAGCAGCGCCGGTGGACTGGAAGAGACCCAGTACTTC
d_gene: -
abundance: -
v_gene: TRBV9
j_gene: TRBJ2-5

CDR3aa: CAWSRGAAGTEAFF
CDR3nt: TGTGCCTGGTCCCGAGGGGCTGCTGGCACTGAAGCTTTCTTT
d_gene: -
abundance: -
v_gene: TRBV30
j_gene: TRBJ1-1

CDR3aa: CASSYSGGGRNEQYF
CDR3nt: TGTGCCAGCAGTTATTCGGGAGGGGGGCGGAACGAGCAGTACTTC
d_gene: TRBD2
abundance: once
v_gene: TRBV6-6
j_gene: TRBJ2-7

CDR3aa: CASSLRGSTDTQYF
CDR3nt: TGTGCCAGCAGCTTACGCGGCAGCACAGATACGCAGTATTTT
d_gene: -
abundance: few
v_gene: TRBV11-2
j_gene: TRBJ2-3